This passage covers 25 T cell receptor beta chains from one sample sequenced in a study of CD8 T cells in ankylosing spondylitis. Findings of the study overall: The study identified a TCR beta motif of under ten highly homologous variants that appeared characteristic of ankylosing spondylitis blood.

Their recognized antigens are unknown. One entry per CDR3 protein, called by TCRdb with MiXCR from the 5' RACE reads. The repertoire holds approximately 540,000 distinct CDR3 sequences, with 9.5% to 15% as singletons. The sequencing sample was made of blood, either unsorted or a sorted T cell fraction (not recorded which). The receptor source for this set is a male donor with ankylosing spondylitis.

This clonotype was seen only a few times. The chain links TRBV6-6 to TRBJ2-1, with 10 bases aligning to TRBD1. Germline assignment: CDR1 MNHNY and CDR2 SVGAGI (reference sequence). The CDR3 covers 12 residues. The ends lost 10 bases at V and 6 bases at J; junction bases unmatched: 3. CDR3 nucleotide sequence: TGTGCCACTGGACAGGGGGGCAATGAGCAGTTCTTC. Protein product: CATGQGGNEQFF.

This chain uses TRBV5-5 with TRBJ2-1; D ambiguous. CDR3 length: 15 residues. Germline CDR1 SGHKS, CDR2 YYEKEE (reference sequence). V lost 0 bases and J lost 0, with 7 bases in between. The CDR3 DNA reads as TGTGCCAGCAGCTTGGCCTGGGACTCCTACAATGAGCAGTTCTTC. Translation gives CASSLAWDSYNEQFF.

Many counts were recorded for this clonotype. The rearrangement uses TRBV5-1 and TRBJ1-1; weak D call: TRBD1 (5 bases). V was shortened by 0 bases and J by 1 base, with 7 bases between the two germline ends. The CDR3 loop spans 14 amino acids. Germline V gene data show CDR1 as SGHRS and CDR2 as YFSETQ. CDR3 coding DNA: TGCGCCAGCAGCTTGGCCACAGGGAACACTGAAGCTTTCTTT. As protein: CASSLATGNTEAFF.

This clonotype has a count of ten or more. V usage is TRBV12-3 or TRBV12-4 and J usage is TRBJ1-5, with 7 positions matching TRBD1. The V and J ends lost 6 bases and 7 bases, in that order; junction bases with no gene match: 6. This CDR3 comprises 13 residues. The CDR3 DNA sequence: TGTGCCAGCAGCCCGGGAGGGGGCCAGCCCCAGCATTTT. Its protein is CASSPGGGQPQHF.

The chain employs TRBV4-1 and TRBJ2-1; 9 bases are shared with TRBD1. The CDR3 contains 17 residues. Looked up from germline, CDR1 is MGHRA and CDR2 is YSYEKL. J was trimmed by 4 bases and V by 1 base; bases with no gene match: 8. In nucleotides, the CDR3 is TGCGCCAGCAGCCAAGGGGGTGGGACAGGGACTTACAATGAGCAGTTCTTC. Translation: CASSQGGGTGTYNEQFF.

CDR3 in DNA: TGCGCCAGCAGCCCAACTTCGAACACCGGGGAGCTGTTTTTT. It codes for CASSPTSNTGELFF. The rearrangement joins TRBV4-1 to TRBJ2-2; D is undetermined. CDR3 size: 14 residues. The V and J ends lost 4 bases and 0 bases respectively, with 6 bases between them. The germline V gene encodes CDR1 MGHRA and CDR2 YSYEKL.

This sequence joins TRBV27 and TRBJ2-5; tentative D call: TRBD1 (5 bases). The CDR3 has 9 residues. The V gene's germline CDR1 is MNHEY and CDR2 SMNVEV (reference sequence). The V and J ends lost 10 bases and 7 bases respectively, with 7 bases between them. The CDR3 nucleotides read TGTGCCACCCAGGGGACCCAGTACTTC. Its translation is CATQGTQYF.

The rearrangement uses TRBV7-2 and TRBJ2-1, with D unclear. With 5 bases removed from V and 4 bases from J, the gap between germline ends came to 6 bases. Germline CDR1 reads SGHTA; CDR2 reads FQGNSA. The CDR3 covers 12 residues. DNA of the CDR3: TGTGCCAGCAGCCAACTTTACAATGAGCAGTTCTTC. The encoded protein is CASSQLYNEQFF.

This clonotype was counted ten times or more. The chain uses TRBV20-1 and TRBJ2-3, with TRBD2 matching 8 bases. The CDR3 spans 16 residues. V lost 3 bases, J lost 0 bases, and 8 bases stayed unmatched. From germline, CDR1 is DFQATT and CDR2 SNEGSKA (reference sequence). The CDR3 DNA follows: TGCAGTGCTAGCCCACTAGCGGAACTTAGCACAGATACGCAGTATTTT. Protein: CSASPLAELSTDTQYF.

This sequence joins TRBV12-3 or TRBV12-4 and TRBJ1-5, with 9 nucleotides matching TRBD1. The CDR3 consists of 19 residues. The V and J ends lost 3 bases and 1 base, in that order; junction bases with no gene match: 13. DNA for the CDR3: TGTGCCAGCAGTTTTATCCTGGACAGGGGCCCAGGGAGCAATCAGCCCCAGCATTTT. Translation gives CASSFILDRGPGSNQPQHF.

This clonotype was seen only a few times. V usage is TRBV11-3 and J usage is TRBJ1-4; D is uncertain. This CDR3 comprises 13 residues. Trimming stripped 2 bases from V and 7 bases from J, with 8 bases between. CDR1 and CDR2 from the germline V gene are SGHNT and YENEEA. DNA for the CDR3: TGTGCCAGCAGCTTATTCGAGGGTGAAAAACTGTTTTTT. Protein product: CASSLFEGEKLFF.

The V gene is TRBV5-1, the J gene TRBJ1-1; D remains ambiguous. V gave up 5 bases and J gave up 1 base, with 6 bases separating them. The CDR3 extends over 12 amino acids. Germline loops: CDR1 SGHRS, CDR2 YFSETQ. CDR3 sequence reads: CASSSGNTEAFF. CDR3 DNA sequence: TGCGCCAGCAGTTCGGGGAACACTGAAGCTTTCTTT.

The chain links TRBV12-3 or TRBV12-4 to TRBJ2-1, with 9 bases fitting TRBD1. The CDR3 totals 16 residues. V dropped 5 bases and J dropped 7; count of bases not matched to a gene: 12. CDR3 bases: TGTGCCAGCAGTGCCCTAAGGGGACAGGGATTGAATGAGCAGTTCTTC. The encoded protein is CASSALRGQGLNEQFF.

This chain links TRBV2 with TRBJ2-3, with TRBD1 matching 8 bases. In germline, CDR1 is SNHLY, CDR2 FYNNEI. With 7 bases clipped from V and 1 base from J, the junction kept 4 bases outside the gene matches. The CDR3 has 14 amino acids. The chain's CDR3 is CASNTRGRTDTQYF. The CDR3 nucleotides are TGTGCCAGCAATACCAGGGGGCGCACAGATACGCAGTATTTT.

This clonotype was detected only a few times. V is TRBV5-1 and J is TRBJ2-1; possibly TRBD2 for D (6 bases). Trimming left V 4 bases short and J 0 bases short, with 11 bases between. There are 15 residues in the CDR3. Germline assignment: CDR1 SGHRS and CDR2 YFSETQ. The CDR3 DNA sequence: TGCGCCAGCAGCGAGACTAGACCCTCCTACAATGAGCAGTTCTTC. Translated: CASSETRPSYNEQFF.

The rearrangement links TRBV7-8 to TRBJ1-2; D is possibly TRBD1 (6 bases). The germline V gene has CDR1 SGHVS and CDR2 FQNEAQ. V dropped 2 bases and J dropped 5 bases, with 12 bases sitting between them. The CDR3 contains 14 residues. The CDR3 coding sequence is TGTGCCAGCAGCTTATCTCAGGGGTTGTATGGCTACACCTTC. This gives the protein CASSLSQGLYGYTF.

This clonotype has just a few counts. This sequence joins TRBV20-1 and TRBJ2-1; D not resolved. Germline CDR1 and CDR2: DFQATT and SNEGSKA (reference sequence). Trimming took 5 bases from V and 4 from J, leaving 6 bases between them. The CDR3 is made up of 11 amino acids. The CDR3 region has the DNA TGCAGTGCTGGCAGGTACAATGAGCAGTTCTTC. Residues: CSAGRYNEQFF.

This clonotype was picked up a small number of times. V gene TRBV12-3 or TRBV12-4 combines with J gene TRBJ2-5, with 8 bases matching TRBD2. J lost 5 bases, V lost 3 bases, and 11 bases had no gene match. This CDR3 has 16 residues. The CDR3 sequence is CASSFSGREGPETQYF. The CDR3 DNA reads TGTGCCAGCAGTTTCTCGGGACGGGAGGGCCCGGAGACCCAGTACTTC.

Here the CDR3 DNA reads TGTGCCAGCAGCCCGGGACTAGCGGGAGTATACTACAATGAGCAGTTCTTC. It is translated as CASSPGLAGVYYNEQFF. The chain employs TRBV7-8 and TRBJ2-1, with 14 bases fitting TRBD2. Per germline, CDR1 SGHVS and CDR2 FQNEAQ. CDR3 length equals 17 residues. J gave up 3 bases and V 5 bases, and 6 bases lay outside the gene matches.

This clonotype was seen many times. The V call is TRBV5-5, the J call TRBJ1-5; D not certain. The germline V and J ends were trimmed by 1 base and 2 bases, with 10 bases remaining between them. This CDR3 has 15 residues. CDR1 and CDR2 from the germline V gene are SGHKS and YYEKEE (reference sequence). The CDR3 sequence is CASSLFSGGNQPQHF. The CDR3 DNA sequence: TGTGCCAGCAGCTTGTTCTCCGGGGGCAATCAGCCCCAGCATTTT. Using reference TRBV5-5 and TRBJ1-5 for the parts outside the CDR3, the full variable domain is DAGVTQSPTHLIKTRGQQVTLRCSPISGHKSVSWYQQVLGQGPQFIFQYYEKEERGRGNFPDRFSARQFPNYSSELNVNALLLGDSALYLCASSLFSGGNQPQHFGDGTRLSIL.

This clonotype was observed a few times. The rearrangement uses TRBV12-3 or TRBV12-4 and TRBJ1-3; D might be TRBD1 (5 bases). CDR3 size: 12 residues. The ends were cut back, 7 bases at V and 4 bases at J, with 8 bases in the middle. The CDR3, as DNA: TGTGCCAGCAAGGGACTGGGAAACACCATATATTTT. This codes for CASKGLGNTIYF.

This sequence joins TRBV19 and TRBJ1-1, with a possible D match to TRBD1 (6 bases). Per germline, CDR1 LNHDA and CDR2 SQIVND (reference sequence). Trimming removed 7 bases at V and 4 bases at J, with 13 bases between. The CDR3 has 13 residues. The CDR3 is CASTDRLGTEAFF. The CDR3 DNA reads as TGTGCCAGTACCGACAGGCTGGGCACTGAAGCTTTCTTT. The full variable domain, completed using reference TRBV19 and TRBJ1-1, is DGGITQSPKYLFRKEGQNVTLSCEQNLNHDAMYWYRQDPGQGLRLIYYSQIVNDFQKGDIAEGYSVSREKKESFPLTVTSAQKNPTAFYLCASTDRLGTEAFFGQGTRLTVV.

The V and J genes are TRBV4-2 and TRBJ2-3; the D is unclear. Trimming took off 0 bases at V and 12 bases at J, with 13 bases between the two ends. Germline loops: CDR1 LGHNA, CDR2 YNFKEQ. The CDR3 contains 13 residues. The CDR3 nucleotides are TGTGCCAGCAGCCAAGAGAAGAGCCTACCCCAGTATTTT. Translation gives CASSQEKSLPQYF.

A remark on this clonotype: The junction shows a germline mismatch at one end, possibly a read error. The genes are TRBV20-1 and TRBJ2-3, with TRBD2 identical over 10 bases. Germline V gives CDR1 DFQATT, CDR2 SNEGSKA (reference sequence). CDR3 length equals 15 residues. CDR3 amino acids: CSAGEIAGGTDTQYF. CDR3 sequence (DNA): TGCAGTGCTGGAGAGATAGCGGGAGGAACAGATACGCAGTATTTT.

This chain connects TRBV2 to TRBJ2-1; 9 bases line up with TRBD2. V trimming: 6 bases; J trimming: 6 bases; junction bases outside the gene matches: 12. Looked up from germline, CDR1 is SNHLY and CDR2 is FYNNEI. The CDR3 runs 16 residues. The CDR3 DNA reads as TGTGCCAGCAGCTACACGCCTAGCGGGACCGGCAATGAGCAGTTCTTC. This codes for CASSYTPSGTGNEQFF.